This passage covers 16 T cell receptor beta chains from one sample sequenced in a study of regulatory T cells in long-lasting Graves disease. Time point here: persistent/refractory GD, antithyroid drugs over 5 years with positive TRAb. The TCR library used RNA extracted from PBMCs. Combining iRepertoire HTBI primers with Arm-PCR of CDR3 regions, the authors built TCR beta libraries. Using its own MiXCR run on the multiplex PCR reads, TCRdb lists one record per CDR3 protein. The table shows hundreds of thousands of distinct CDR3 sequences, with less than 25% occurring only once. The sequencing used peripheral blood mononuclear cells (PBMCs), collected when the disease was refractory, from a patient treated with antithyroid drugs. The receptors were sampled from a female donor with Graves disease.

This clonotype was found many times. This chain joins TRBV27 and TRBJ2-6; 7 bases line up with TRBD1. The CDR3 is 15 amino acids. The trim removed 6 bases at V and 4 bases at J, leaving 6 bases unmatched. Germline values: CDR1 MNHEY, CDR2 SMNVEV (reference sequence). The chain's CDR3 is CASSLRGPGANVLTF. CDR3 sequence (DNA): TGTGCCAGCAGCTTAAGGGGGCCCGGGGCCAACGTCCTGACTTTC.

This chain connects TRBV19 to TRBJ1-1; no clear D gene. The CDR3 extends over 16 amino acids. Germline assignment: CDR1 LNHDA and CDR2 SQIVND (reference sequence). The CDR3 sequence: CAEKFQGGILNTEAFF. The CDR3 nucleotides read TGTGCAGAGAAATTTCAAGGAGGGATTCTGAACACTGAAGCTTTCTTT.

V and J are TRBV7-9 and TRBJ2-7; D may be TRBD1 (5 bases). Trimming took off 5 bases at V and 3 bases at J, with 17 bases between the two ends. Germline lookup yields CDR1 SEHNR and CDR2 FQNEAQ (reference sequence). The CDR3 covers 15 residues. The CDR3 DNA reads as TGTGCCAGCAGCAAGGGGTCCGGTAGGGTCTACGAGCAGTACTTC. Encoded protein: CASSKGSGRVYEQYF.

Many counts were recorded for this clonotype. This rearrangement joins TRBV7-6 to TRBJ2-7; TRBD1 matches at 7 bases. Losses at the gene ends were 5 bases for V and 6 bases for J; bases not matched to a gene: 7. Per germline, CDR1 SGHVS and CDR2 FNYEAQ. CDR3 size: 13 residues. DNA for the CDR3: TGTGCCAGCAGCCGGGGACAGCTTAGCGAGCAGTACTTC. It translates to CASSRGQLSEQYF.

The rearrangement uses TRBV10-3 and TRBJ2-7, with D possibly TRBD2 on 5 matching bases. CDR1 and CDR2 from the germline V gene are ENHRY and SYGVKD. There are 16 residues in the CDR3. The V and J ends lost 0 bases and 2 bases respectively, with 14 bases between them. CDR3: CAISESGESQAYEQYF. DNA of the CDR3: TGTGCCATCAGTGAGTCCGGGGAGAGCCAGGCCTACGAGCAGTACTTC.

The genes are TRBV25-1 and TRBJ2-2; D gene ambiguous. Germline-derived CDR1 and CDR2 are MGHDK and SYGVNS. Trimming took 3 bases from V and 5 from J, leaving 7 bases between them. There are 13 residues in the CDR3. The CDR3 sequence is CASSEVYTGELFF. CDR3 in DNA: TGTGCCAGCAGTGAGGTGTATACCGGGGAGCTGTTTTTT. Drawing the rest from reference TRBV25-1 and TRBJ2-2, the complete variable domain is EADIYQTPRYLVIGTGKKITLECSQTMGHDKMYWYQQDPGMELHLIHYSYGVNSTEKGDLSSESTVSRIRTEHFPLTLESARPSHTSQYLCASSEVYTGELFFGEGSRLTVL.

This clonotype was observed many times. The CDR3 DNA follows: TGTGCCGTGAAGATGAACACTGAAGCTTTCTTT. Translated: CAVKMNTEAFF. V and J are TRBV30 and TRBJ1-1, with D uncertain. CDR1 is GTSNPN, CDR2 SVGIG, per germline (reference sequence). This CDR3 is built from 11 residues. V shed 8 bases and J shed 0 bases, with 7 bases lying between them. Together with reference TRBV30 and TRBJ1-1, the CDR3 gives the full variable domain: SQTIHQWPATLVQPVGSPLSLECTVEGTSNPNLYWYRQAAGRGLQLLFYSVGIGQISSEVPQNLSASRPQDRQFILSSKKLLLSDSGFYLCAVKMNTEAFFGQGTRLTVV.

The chain employs TRBV6-2 or TRBV6-3 and TRBJ2-1; 16 bases are a match to TRBD2. This CDR3 is 18 amino acids long. Germline values: CDR1 MNHEY, CDR2 SVGEGT. J lost 1 base, V lost 6 bases, and 6 bases had no gene match. CDR3 sequence (DNA): TGTGCCAGCAGACCGGGACTAGCGGGAGGGCCGTCCTACAATGAGCAGTTCTTC. Translation gives CASRPGLAGGPSYNEQFF.

This clonotype occurred a few times. This rearrangement joins TRBV27 to TRBJ2-1, with D perhaps matching TRBD2 (7 bases). This CDR3 has 16 residues. CDR1 is MNHEY and CDR2 is SMNVEV in the germline V gene (reference sequence). Trimming shortened V by 7 bases and J by 3 bases, and 19 bases separated the two germline ends. For the CDR3, the DNA is TGTGCCAGCATACAGGGTGGCGGGAGTAGCTACAATGAGCAGTTCTTC. It encodes CASIQGGGSSYNEQFF.

This clonotype was seen a few times. The V and J genes are TRBV6-1 and TRBJ2-4; possible D gene TRBD2, 6 bases. The germline gives CDR1 MNHNS, CDR2 SASEGT. V shed 6 bases and J shed 7 bases, with 16 bases lying between them. The CDR3 contains 14 residues. The CDR3, as DNA: TGTGCCAGCAGGGCGGGGTACAGGTCGAACATTCAGTACTTC. Its translation: CASRAGYRSNIQYF.

The CDR3 here is CASGSYWGASEKLFF. The CDR3 coding sequence is TGTGCCAGCGGCTCGTACTGGGGGGCGAGTGAAAAACTGTTTTTT. The chain carries TRBV7-9 and TRBJ1-4; weak D call: TRBD1 (6 bases). This CDR3 region has 15 residues. Per germline, CDR1 SEHNR and CDR2 FQNEAQ (reference sequence). Trimming cost V 8 bases and J 7 bases, with 20 bases left between them.

The V gene is TRBV7-2, the J gene TRBJ2-1; the D gene is possibly TRBD1 (7 bases). The CDR3 sequence is 16 residues long. Germline V gives CDR1 SGHTA, CDR2 FQGNSA. With 6 bases removed from V and 9 bases from J, the gap between germline ends came to 24 bases. CDR3 amino acids: CASSRRGAGGLVEQFF. CDR3 in DNA: TGTGCCAGCAGTCGAAGGGGCGCAGGGGGGCTCGTTGAGCAGTTCTTC.

The table lists this clonotype with many counts. The chain employs TRBV20-1 and TRBJ1-2; D gene uncertain. Per germline, CDR1 DFQATT and CDR2 SNEGSKA (reference sequence). CDR3 length: 16 amino acids. V lost 0 bases and J 2 bases, leaving 16 bases between the germline ends. For the CDR3, the DNA is TGCAGTGCTAGAGATATCCTCACATCCGGCAACTATGGCTACACCTTC. It yields the protein CSARDILTSGNYGYTF.

This clonotype was found many times. The chain combines TRBV27 with TRBJ1-5; possibly TRBD1 for D (5 bases). With 5 bases removed from V and 4 bases from J, the gap between germline ends came to 12 bases. The CDR3 runs to 14 residues. Germline assignment: CDR1 MNHEY and CDR2 SMNVEV (reference sequence). The CDR3 sequence is CASSMQGANQPQHF. The CDR3 DNA sequence: TGTGCCAGCAGTATGCAGGGAGCAAATCAGCCCCAGCATTTT.

In this sample, this clonotype turned up many times. The chain employs TRBV12-3 or TRBV12-4 and TRBJ1-1, with D possibly TRBD1 on 5 matching bases. Trimming removed 3 bases at V and 1 base at J, with 12 bases between. The CDR3 contains 15 residues. The CDR3 DNA reads as TGTGCCAGCAGTTTCGAGGGGATCAAGAACACTGAAGCTTTCTTT. It translates to CASSFEGIKNTEAFF.

This clonotype was counted at least ten times. The chain combines TRBV29-1 with TRBJ2-5; a weak D match, TRBD2 (7 bases). This CDR3 is 15 amino acids long. Germline V gene data show CDR1 as SQVTM and CDR2 as ANQGSEA. CDR3 residues: CSDAGGREHQETQYF. CDR3 coding DNA: TGCAGTGACGCCGGGGGGCGGGAGCACCAAGAGACCCAGTACTTC.